This T cell receptor beta chain stems from a study of blood T cell repertoires in COVID-19. The J segment lost 7 bases and the V segment lost 7 bases, leaving 10 bases of the junction unmatched. Germline V gene data show CDR1 as LNHDA and CDR2 as SQIVND (reference sequence). The CDR3 is 15 amino acids. The assay was immunoSEQ multiplex PCR, and TCRdb's table has in-frame clones only and misses some. The sample yields approximately 180,000 clones, roughly nine tenths seen once. The sample was PBMCs or T cells enriched from blood (not recorded which). This TCR derives from a woman aged 40-49 years with acute COVID-19. The chain combines TRBV19 with TRBJ1-6; TRBD1 matches 7 bases. Written as DNA, the CDR3 is TGTGCCAGTATTGGAGGGGGCGCTGGGAATTCACCCCTCCACTTT. It encodes CASIGGGAGNSPLHF.